This TCR beta chain was captured by sequencing in a study of cytomegalovirus exposure and HLA in healthy donors. PCR primers comprised 60 Vbeta and 13 Jbeta primers. The assay was immunoSEQ multiplex PCR, and TCRdb's table has in-frame clones only and misses some. The sample records fewer than 200,000 clones, 75% being singletons. The count of this clone is one. CDR3 length: 14 amino acids. Germline V gene lookup returns CDR1 LNHDA and CDR2 SQIVND (reference sequence). V was clipped by 6 bases and J by 3 bases, with 12 bases between them. The genes are TRBV19 and TRBJ1-5; a possible D gene is TRBD1 (5 bases). This TCR was sampled from a woman aged 45-65 years in good health and CMV-seropositive. The sample comprised PBMCs. The CDR3: CASRGTEFNQPQHF. As DNA, the CDR3 is TGTGCCAGTAGGGGGACTGAATTCAATCAGCCCCAGCATTTT.